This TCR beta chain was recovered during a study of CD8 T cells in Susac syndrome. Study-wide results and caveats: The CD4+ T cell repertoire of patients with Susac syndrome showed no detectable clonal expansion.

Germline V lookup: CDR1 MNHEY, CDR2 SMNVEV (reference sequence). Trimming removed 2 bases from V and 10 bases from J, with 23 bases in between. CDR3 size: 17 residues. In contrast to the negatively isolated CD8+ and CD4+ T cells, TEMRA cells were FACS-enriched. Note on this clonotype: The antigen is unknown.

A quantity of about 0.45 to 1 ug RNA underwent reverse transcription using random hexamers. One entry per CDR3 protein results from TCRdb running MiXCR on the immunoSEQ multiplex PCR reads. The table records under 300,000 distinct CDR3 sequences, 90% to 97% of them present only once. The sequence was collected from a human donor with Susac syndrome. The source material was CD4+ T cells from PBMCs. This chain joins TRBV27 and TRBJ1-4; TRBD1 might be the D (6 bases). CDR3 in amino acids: CASSLRGGYRDLGKLFF. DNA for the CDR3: TGTGCCAGCAGTTTAAGGGGGGGATACAGGGATTTGGGAAAACTGTTTTTT.